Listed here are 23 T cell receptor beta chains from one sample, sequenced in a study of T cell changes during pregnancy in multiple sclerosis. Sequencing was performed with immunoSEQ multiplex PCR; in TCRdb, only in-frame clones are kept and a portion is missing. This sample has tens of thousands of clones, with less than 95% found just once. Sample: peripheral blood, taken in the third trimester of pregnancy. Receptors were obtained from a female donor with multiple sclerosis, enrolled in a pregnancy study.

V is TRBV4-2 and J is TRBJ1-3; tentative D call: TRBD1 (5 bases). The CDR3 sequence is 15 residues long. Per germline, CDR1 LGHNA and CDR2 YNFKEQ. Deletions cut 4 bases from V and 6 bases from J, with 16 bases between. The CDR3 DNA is TGTGCCAGCAGCCCGACGGGGGGGGTCGAAAACACCATATATTTT. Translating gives CASSPTGGVENTIYF.

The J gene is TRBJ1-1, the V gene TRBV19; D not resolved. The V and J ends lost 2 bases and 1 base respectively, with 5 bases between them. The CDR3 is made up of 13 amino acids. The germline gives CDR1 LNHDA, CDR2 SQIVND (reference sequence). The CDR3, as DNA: TGTGCCAGTAGTATATTAGCGAACACTGAAGCTTTCTTT. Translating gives CASSILANTEAFF. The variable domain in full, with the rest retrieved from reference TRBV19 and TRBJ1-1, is DGGITQSPKYLFRKEGQNVTLSCEQNLNHDAMYWYRQDPGQGLRLIYYSQIVNDFQKGDIAEGYSVSREKKESFPLTVTSAQKNPTAFYLCASSILANTEAFFGQGTRLTVV.

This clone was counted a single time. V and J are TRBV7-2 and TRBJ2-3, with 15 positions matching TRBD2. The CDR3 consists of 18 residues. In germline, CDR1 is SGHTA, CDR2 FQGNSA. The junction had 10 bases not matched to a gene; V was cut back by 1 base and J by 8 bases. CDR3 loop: CASSLGSGLAGGRSTQYF. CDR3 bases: TGTGCCAGCAGCTTAGGCTCCGGACTAGCGGGGGGGCGAAGTACGCAGTATTTT.

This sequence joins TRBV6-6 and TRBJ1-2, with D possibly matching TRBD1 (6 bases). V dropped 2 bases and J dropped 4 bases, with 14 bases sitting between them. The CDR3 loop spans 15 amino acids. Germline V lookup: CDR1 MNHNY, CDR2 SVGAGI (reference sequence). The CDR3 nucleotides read TGTGCCAGCAGTTACGGGCTCGCAGGGGTCTATGGCTACACCTTC. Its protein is CASSYGLAGVYGYTF.

CDR3 coding DNA: TGCGCCAGCAGCTTGATAGCGGGGGGGTTGAATGAGCAGTTCTTC. Encoded protein: CASSLIAGGLNEQFF. The chain couples TRBV5-1 to TRBJ2-1, with 11 bases aligning to TRBD2. Germline V gene lookup returns CDR1 SGHRS and CDR2 YFSETQ. V was clipped by 1 base and J by 7 bases; unmatched bases: 4. The CDR3 contains 15 residues.

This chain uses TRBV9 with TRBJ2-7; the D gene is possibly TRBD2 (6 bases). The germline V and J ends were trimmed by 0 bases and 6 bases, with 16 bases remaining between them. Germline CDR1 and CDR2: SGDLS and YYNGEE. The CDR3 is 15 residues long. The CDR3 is CASSVVGGNRAEQYF. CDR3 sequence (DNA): TGTGCCAGCAGCGTAGTAGGAGGGAATCGGGCCGAGCAGTACTTC.

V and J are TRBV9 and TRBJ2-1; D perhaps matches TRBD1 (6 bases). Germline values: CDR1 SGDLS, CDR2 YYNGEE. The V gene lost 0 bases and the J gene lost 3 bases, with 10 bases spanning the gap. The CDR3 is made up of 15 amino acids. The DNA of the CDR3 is TGTGCCAGCAGCGTAGAAGGGGACAACTACAATGAGCAGTTCTTC. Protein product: CASSVEGDNYNEQFF.

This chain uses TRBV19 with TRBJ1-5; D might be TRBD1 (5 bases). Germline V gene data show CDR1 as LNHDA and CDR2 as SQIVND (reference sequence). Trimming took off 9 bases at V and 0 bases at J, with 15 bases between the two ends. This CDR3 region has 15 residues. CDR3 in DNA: TGTGCCAGCGACACCGGGGACTATAGCAATCAGCCCCAGCATTTT. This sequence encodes CASDTGDYSNQPQHF.

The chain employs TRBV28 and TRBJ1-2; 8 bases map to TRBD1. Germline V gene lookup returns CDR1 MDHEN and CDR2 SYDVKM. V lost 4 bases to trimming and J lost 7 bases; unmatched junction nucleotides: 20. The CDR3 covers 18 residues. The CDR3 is CASSSAATGTYRGSGYTF. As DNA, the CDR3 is TGTGCCAGCAGTTCAGCGGCAACGGGGACCTACAGGGGGAGTGGCTACACCTTC.

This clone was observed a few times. In DNA, the CDR3 is TGTGCCAGCAGCTTGGGTCCGGGAAACACCATATATTTT. It yields the protein CASSLGPGNTIYF. This sequence joins TRBV5-4 and TRBJ1-3, with D unclear. With 0 bases removed from V and 4 bases from J, the gap between germline ends came to 5 bases. This CDR3 comprises 13 residues. The germline V gene has CDR1 SGHNT and CDR2 YYREEE (reference sequence).

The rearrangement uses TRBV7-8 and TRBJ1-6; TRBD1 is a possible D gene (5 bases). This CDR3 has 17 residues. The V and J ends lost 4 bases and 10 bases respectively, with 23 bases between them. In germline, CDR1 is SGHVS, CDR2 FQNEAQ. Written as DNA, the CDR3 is TGTGCCAGCAGCTCCCCCCTTGCAGGGCAAAGAGGATCACCCCTCCACTTT. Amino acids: CASSSPLAGQRGSPLHF.

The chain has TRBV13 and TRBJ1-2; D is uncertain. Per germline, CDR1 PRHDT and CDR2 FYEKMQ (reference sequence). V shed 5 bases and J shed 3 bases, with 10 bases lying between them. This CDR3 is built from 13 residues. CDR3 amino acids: CASSPGADYGYTF. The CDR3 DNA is TGTGCCAGCAGCCCGGGAGCAGACTATGGCTACACCTTC.

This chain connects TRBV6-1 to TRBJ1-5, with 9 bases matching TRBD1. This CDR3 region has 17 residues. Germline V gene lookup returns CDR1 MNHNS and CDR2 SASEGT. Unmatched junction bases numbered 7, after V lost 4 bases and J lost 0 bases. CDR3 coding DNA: TGTGCCAGCAGTGGCGGGACAGGGTCTTATAGCAATCAGCCCCAGCATTTT. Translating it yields CASSGGTGSYSNQPQHF.

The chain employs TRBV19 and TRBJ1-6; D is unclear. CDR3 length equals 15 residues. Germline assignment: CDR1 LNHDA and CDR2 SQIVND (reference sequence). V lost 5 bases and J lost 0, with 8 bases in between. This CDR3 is CASSLVSSYNSPLHF. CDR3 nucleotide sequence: TGTGCCAGTAGTTTGGTGAGCTCCTATAATTCACCCCTCCACTTT.

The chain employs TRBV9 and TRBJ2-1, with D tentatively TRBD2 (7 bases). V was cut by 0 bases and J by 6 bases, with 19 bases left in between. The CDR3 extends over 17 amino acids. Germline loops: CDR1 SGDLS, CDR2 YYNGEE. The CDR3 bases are TGTGCCAGCAGCGTAGCTTTAGGGGGGGCCCTCCTCAATGAGCAGTTCTTC. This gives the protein CASSVALGGALLNEQFF.

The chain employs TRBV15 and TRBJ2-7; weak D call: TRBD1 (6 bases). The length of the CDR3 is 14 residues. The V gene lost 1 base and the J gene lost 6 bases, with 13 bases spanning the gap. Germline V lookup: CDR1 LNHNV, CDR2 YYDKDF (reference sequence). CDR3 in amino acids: CATSRVGTGTEQYF. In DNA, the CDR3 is TGTGCCACCAGCAGAGTGGGCACAGGGACCGAGCAGTACTTC.

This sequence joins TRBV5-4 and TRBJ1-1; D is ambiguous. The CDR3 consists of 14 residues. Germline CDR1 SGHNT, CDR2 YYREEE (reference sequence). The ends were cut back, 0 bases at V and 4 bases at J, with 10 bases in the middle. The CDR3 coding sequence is TGTGCCAGCAGCTTGGAGGTGGGGAGCACTGAAGCTTTCTTT. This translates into CASSLEVGSTEAFF.

The chain's CDR3 is CASSAPLAGGHDTQYF. CDR3 bases: TGTGCCAGCAGCGCGCCCCTAGCGGGGGGTCATGATACGCAGTATTTT. J is TRBJ2-3 and V is TRBV9; 11 nucleotides align to TRBD2. CDR1 and CDR2 from the germline V gene are SGDLS and YYNGEE. The junction had 9 bases not matched to a gene; V was cut back by 3 bases and J by 6 bases. The CDR3 sequence is 16 residues long.

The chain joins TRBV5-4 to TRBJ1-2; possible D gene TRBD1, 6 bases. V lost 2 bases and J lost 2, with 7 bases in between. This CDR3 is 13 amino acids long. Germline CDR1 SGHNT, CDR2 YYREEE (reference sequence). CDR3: CASSFDRNYGYTF. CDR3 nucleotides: TGTGCCAGCAGCTTCGACAGGAACTATGGCTACACCTTC.

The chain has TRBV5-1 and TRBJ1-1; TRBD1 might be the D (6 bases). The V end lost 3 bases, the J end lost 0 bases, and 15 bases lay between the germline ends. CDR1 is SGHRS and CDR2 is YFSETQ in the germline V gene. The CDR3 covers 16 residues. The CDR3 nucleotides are TGCGCCAGCAGCTGGGATCCGGGACATATGAACACTGAAGCTTTCTTT. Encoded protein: CASSWDPGHMNTEAFF.

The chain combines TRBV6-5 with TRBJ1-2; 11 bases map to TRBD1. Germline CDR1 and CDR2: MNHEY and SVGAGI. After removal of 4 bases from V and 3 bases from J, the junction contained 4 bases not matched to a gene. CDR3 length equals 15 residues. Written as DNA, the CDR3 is TGTGCCAGCAGTTGGGGGACAGGGGGGCACTATGGCTACACCTTC. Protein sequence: CASSWGTGGHYGYTF.

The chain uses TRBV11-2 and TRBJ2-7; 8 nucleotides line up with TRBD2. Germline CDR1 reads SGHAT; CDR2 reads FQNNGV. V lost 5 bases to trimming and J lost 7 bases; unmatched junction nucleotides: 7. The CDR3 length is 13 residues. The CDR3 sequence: CASSPGRVGEQYF. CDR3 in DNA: TGTGCCAGCAGCCCCGGGAGGGTTGGAGAGCAGTACTTC.

As DNA, the CDR3 is TGTGCCAGCAGCCAAGCTACCCTGGGGAGGGCGGGCACTGAAGCTTTCTTT. Translated, it gives CASSQATLGRAGTEAFF. The chain carries TRBV14 and TRBJ1-1, with D unclear. CDR1 SGHDN and CDR2 FVKESK come from the germline V gene. Trimming pared 1 base from V and 4 bases from J, leaving 19 bases between. The CDR3 length is 17 residues.